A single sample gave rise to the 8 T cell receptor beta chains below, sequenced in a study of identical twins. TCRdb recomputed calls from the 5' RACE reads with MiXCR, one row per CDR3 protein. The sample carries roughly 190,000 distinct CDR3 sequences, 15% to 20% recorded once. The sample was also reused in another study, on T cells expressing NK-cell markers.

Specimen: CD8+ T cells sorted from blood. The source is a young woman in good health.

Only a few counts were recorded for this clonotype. CDR3: CASSTGTGGHGELFF. For the CDR3, the DNA is TGTGCCAGCAGTACCGGGACAGGGGGCCACGGGGAGCTGTTTTTT. The chain recombines TRBV2 with TRBJ2-2; 12 bases agree with TRBD1. CDR1 is SNHLY and CDR2 is FYNNEI in the germline V gene. This CDR3 is 15 amino acids long. With V trimmed by 5 bases and J by 7 bases, 5 bases remained unmatched.

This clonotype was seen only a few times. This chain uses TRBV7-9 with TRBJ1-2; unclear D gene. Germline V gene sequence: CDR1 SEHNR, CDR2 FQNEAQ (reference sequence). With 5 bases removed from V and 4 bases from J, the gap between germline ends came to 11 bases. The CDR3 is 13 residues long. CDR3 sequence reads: CASSPGKAYGYTF. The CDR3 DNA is TGTGCCAGCAGCCCGGGGAAGGCCTATGGCTACACCTTC.

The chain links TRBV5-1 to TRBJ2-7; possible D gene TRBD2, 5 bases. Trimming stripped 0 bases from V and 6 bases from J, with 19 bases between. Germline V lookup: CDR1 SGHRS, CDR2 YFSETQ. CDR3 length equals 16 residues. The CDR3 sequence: CASSLAGSTSFGEQYF. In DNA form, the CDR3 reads TGCGCCAGCAGCTTGGCGGGGTCGACTTCGTTCGGCGAGCAGTACTTC.

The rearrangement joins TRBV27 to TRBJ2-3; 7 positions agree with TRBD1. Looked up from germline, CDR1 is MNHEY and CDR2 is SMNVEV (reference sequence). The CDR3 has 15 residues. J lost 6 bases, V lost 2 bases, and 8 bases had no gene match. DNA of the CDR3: TGTGCCAGCAGTTTAGCCTCAAGCAGGGGGGATACGCAGTATTTT. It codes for CASSLASSRGDTQYF.

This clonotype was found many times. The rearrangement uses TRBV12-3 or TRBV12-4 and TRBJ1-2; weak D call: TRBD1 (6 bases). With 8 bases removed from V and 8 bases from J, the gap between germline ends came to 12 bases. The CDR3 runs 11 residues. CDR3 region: CASVGGLGYTF. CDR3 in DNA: TGTGCCAGCGTAGGGGGTCTCGGCTACACCTTC.

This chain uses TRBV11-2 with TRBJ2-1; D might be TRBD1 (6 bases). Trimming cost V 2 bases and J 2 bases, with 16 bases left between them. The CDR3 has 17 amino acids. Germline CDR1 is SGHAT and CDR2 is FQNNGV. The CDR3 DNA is TGTGCCAGCAGCTTACATCCGGCCGGGACACCCTACAATGAGCAGTTCTTC. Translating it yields CASSLHPAGTPYNEQFF.

The CDR3 bases are TGCGCCAGCAGCCATTACCAGGGCGGCGGGGAGCTGTTTTTT. Its protein product is CASSHYQGGGELFF. V gene TRBV4-3 combines with J gene TRBJ2-2; tentative D call: TRBD1 (5 bases). This CDR3 is 14 amino acids long. Germline CDR1 and CDR2: LGHNA and YSLEER. V was clipped by 3 bases and J by 7 bases, with 12 bases between them.

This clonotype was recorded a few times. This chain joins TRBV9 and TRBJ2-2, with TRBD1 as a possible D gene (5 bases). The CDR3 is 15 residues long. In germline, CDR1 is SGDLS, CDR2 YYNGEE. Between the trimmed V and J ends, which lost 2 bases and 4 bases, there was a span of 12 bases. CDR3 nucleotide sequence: TGTGCCAGCAGCGTTGAGACAGCATTCACCGGGGAGCTGTTTTTT. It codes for CASSVETAFTGELFF.